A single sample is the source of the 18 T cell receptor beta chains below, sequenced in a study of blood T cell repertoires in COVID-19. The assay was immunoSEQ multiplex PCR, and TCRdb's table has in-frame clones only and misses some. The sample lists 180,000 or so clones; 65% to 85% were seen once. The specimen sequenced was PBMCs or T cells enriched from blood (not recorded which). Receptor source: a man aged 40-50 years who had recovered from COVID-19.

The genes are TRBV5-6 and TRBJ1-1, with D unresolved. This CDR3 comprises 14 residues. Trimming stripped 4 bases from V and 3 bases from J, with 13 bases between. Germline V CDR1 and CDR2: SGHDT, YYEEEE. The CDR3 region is CASSLSRRDTEAFF. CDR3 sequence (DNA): TGTGCCAGCAGCCTATCAAGGCGGGACACTGAAGCTTTCTTT.

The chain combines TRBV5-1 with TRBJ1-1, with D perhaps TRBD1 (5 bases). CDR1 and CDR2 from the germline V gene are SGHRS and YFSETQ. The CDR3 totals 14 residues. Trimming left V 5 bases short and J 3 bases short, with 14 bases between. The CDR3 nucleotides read TGCGCCAGCAGATCCGACAGTAGGTACACTGAAGCTTTCTTT. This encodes CASRSDSRYTEAFF.

CDR3: CASSLGPDRGNHGYTF. For the CDR3, the DNA is TGTGCCAGCTCACTAGGACCGGACAGGGGAAACCATGGCTACACCTTC. The rearrangement links TRBV18 to TRBJ1-2; TRBD1 matches at 9 bases. Trimming removed 4 bases from V and 6 bases from J; junction bases left unmatched: 12. In germline, CDR1 is KGHSH, CDR2 LQKENI. The CDR3 contains 16 residues.

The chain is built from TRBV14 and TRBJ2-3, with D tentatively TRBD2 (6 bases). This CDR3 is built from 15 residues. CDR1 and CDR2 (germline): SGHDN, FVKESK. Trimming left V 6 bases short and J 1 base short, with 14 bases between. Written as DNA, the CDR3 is TGTGCCAGCAGTTTCGGCGGGGCCCGCACAGATACGCAGTATTTT. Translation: CASSFGGARTDTQYF.

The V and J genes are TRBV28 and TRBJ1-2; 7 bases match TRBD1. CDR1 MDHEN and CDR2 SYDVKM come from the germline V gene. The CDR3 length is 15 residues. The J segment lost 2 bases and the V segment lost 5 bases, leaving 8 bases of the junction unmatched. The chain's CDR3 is CASSMGQIENYGYTF. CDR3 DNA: TGTGCCAGCAGTATGGGACAGATTGAAAACTATGGCTACACCTTC.

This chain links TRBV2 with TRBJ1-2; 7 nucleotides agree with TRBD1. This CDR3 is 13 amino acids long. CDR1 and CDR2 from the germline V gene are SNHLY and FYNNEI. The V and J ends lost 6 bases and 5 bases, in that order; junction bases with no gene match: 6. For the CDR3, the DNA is TGTGCCAGCAGCCAAGAACAGGGGTATGGCTACACCTTC. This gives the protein CASSQEQGYGYTF.

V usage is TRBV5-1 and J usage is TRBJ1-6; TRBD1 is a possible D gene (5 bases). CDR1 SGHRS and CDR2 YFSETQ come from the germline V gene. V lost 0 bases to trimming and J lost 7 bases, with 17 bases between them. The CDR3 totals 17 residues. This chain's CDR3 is CASSLASQRAGNSPLHF. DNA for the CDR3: TGCGCCAGCAGCTTGGCCAGTCAACGGGCAGGGAATTCACCCCTCCACTTT.

The CDR3: CASSPKGQSGNTIYF. Here the CDR3 DNA reads TGTGCCAGCTCACCGAAGGGACAGTCTGGAAACACCATATATTTT. The rearrangement links TRBV18 to TRBJ1-3; 7 bases agree with TRBD1. The CDR3 runs 15 residues. Germline CDR1 and CDR2: KGHSH and LQKENI. V was pared by 3 bases and J by 1 base, with 3 bases of the junction left unmatched.

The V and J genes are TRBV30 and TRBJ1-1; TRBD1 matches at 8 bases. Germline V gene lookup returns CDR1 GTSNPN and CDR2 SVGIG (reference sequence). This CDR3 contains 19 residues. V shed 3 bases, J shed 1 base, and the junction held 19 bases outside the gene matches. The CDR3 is CAWRGDRLKRRAPNTEAFF. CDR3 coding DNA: TGTGCCTGGAGGGGGGACAGGCTTAAACGTCGCGCACCGAACACTGAAGCTTTCTTT.

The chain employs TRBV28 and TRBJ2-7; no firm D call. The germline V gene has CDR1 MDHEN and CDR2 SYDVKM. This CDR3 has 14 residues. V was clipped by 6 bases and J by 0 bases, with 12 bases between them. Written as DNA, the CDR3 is TGTGCCAGCAGCGAGCCCCATCTCTCCTACGAGCAGTACTTC. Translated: CASSEPHLSYEQYF.

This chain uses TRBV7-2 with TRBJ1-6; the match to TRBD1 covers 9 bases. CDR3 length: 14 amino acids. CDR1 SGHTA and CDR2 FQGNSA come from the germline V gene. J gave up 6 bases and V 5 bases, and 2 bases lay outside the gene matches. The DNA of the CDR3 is TGTGCCAGCAGCACGGACAGGGGTAATTCACCCCTCCACTTT. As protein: CASSTDRGNSPLHF.

The DNA of the CDR3 is TGTGCCAGCAGTGAGTCCTTGACTAGCGGGGACACCGGGGAGCTGTTTTTT. It specifies CASSESLTSGDTGELFF. The V gene is TRBV6-4, the J gene TRBJ2-2; 11 positions agree with TRBD2. V lost 3 bases, J lost 3 bases, and 6 bases stayed unmatched. Germline V gene sequence: CDR1 MRHNA, CDR2 SNTAGT. The CDR3 has 17 amino acids.

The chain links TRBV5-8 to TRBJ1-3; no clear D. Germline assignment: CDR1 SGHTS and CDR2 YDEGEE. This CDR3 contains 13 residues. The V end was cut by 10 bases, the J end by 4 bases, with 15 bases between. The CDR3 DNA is TGTGCCCTAGAGAGCCCGATCGGAAACACCATATATTTT. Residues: CALESPIGNTIYF.

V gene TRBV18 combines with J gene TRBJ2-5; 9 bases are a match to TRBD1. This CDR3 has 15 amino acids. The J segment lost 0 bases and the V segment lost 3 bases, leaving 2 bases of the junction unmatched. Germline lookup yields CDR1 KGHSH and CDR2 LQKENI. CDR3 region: CASSPHRGHQETQYF. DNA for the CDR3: TGTGCCAGCTCACCCCACAGGGGGCACCAAGAGACCCAGTACTTC.

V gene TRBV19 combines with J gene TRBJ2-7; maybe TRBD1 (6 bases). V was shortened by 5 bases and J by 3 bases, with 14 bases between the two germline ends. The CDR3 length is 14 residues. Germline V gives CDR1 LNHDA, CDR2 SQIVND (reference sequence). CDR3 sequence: CASSAETRGYEQYF. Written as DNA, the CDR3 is TGTGCCAGTAGTGCCGAGACCAGGGGCTACGAGCAGTACTTC.

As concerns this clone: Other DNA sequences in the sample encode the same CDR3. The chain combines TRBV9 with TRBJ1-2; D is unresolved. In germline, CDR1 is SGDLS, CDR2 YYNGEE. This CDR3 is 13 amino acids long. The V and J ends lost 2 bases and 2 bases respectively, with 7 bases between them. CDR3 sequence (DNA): TGTGCCAGCAGCGTGGGCCAGAACTATGGCTACACCTTC. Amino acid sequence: CASSVGQNYGYTF.

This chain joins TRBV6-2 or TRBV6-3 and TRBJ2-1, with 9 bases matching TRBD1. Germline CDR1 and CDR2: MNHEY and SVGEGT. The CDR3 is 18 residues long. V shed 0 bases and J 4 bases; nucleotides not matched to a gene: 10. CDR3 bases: TGTGCCAGCAGTTACTCGATCGTAAAGGACAGGGGTTACAATGAGCAGTTCTTC. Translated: CASSYSIVKDRGYNEQFF.

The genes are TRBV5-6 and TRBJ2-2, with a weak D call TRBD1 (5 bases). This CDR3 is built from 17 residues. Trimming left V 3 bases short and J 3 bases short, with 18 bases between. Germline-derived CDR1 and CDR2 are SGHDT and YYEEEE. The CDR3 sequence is CASSSYTDRAYTGELFF. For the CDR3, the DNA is TGTGCCAGCAGCTCTTACACCGACAGAGCTTACACCGGGGAGCTGTTTTTT.